Listed below are T cell receptor beta chains from one sample, sequenced in a study of blood T cell repertoires in COVID-19. Sequencing was performed with immunoSEQ multiplex PCR; in TCRdb, only in-frame clones are kept and a portion is missing. The sample includes over 350,000 clones, 70% to 90% of them seen just once. The sequenced material came from PBMCs or T cells enriched from blood (not recorded which). The receptors come from a woman aged 18-29 years with acute COVID-19. Both conserved end residues are trimmed from each CDR3. Each record gives: V gene, CDR3 protein.

>TRBV27
ASSLHDRHNEQF
>TRBV27
ASSPLQQGRGEKLF
>TRBV30
AWSVGSGISPNNEQF
>TRBV27
ASSLLLGDGYT
>TRBV9
ASSIPAGGFTDTQY
>TRBV6-2/TRBV6-3
ASSYSRLAGFKGEQF
>TRBV3-1/TRBV3-2
ASSQGDSYEQY
>TRBV11-2
ASSQDRGHSPLH
>TRBV9
ASSPPSGSPLH
>TRBV18
ASSPLDRATNEKLF
>TRBV27
ASSEWDRRGQPQH
>TRBV5-1
ASSTGEGAF
>TRBV4-2
ASSAPGQGYIQY